The next 8 T cell receptor beta chains were all read from a single sample in a study of multiple sclerosis patients with progressive multifocal leukoencephalopathy. Time point indicated: before natalizumab initiation. Only in-frame clones appear in the TCRdb table, and some are missing; sequencing was by immunoSEQ multiplex PCR. The sample has 25,000 to 35,000 clones; approximately 92% are singletons. The sample comprised PBMCs. Source of these receptors: a man aged 25 to 40 with multiple sclerosis.

The CDR3 DNA follows: TGTGCCAGCAGTGAAGCGGGGCGGAACACTGAAGCTTTCTTT. Translating it yields CASSEAGRNTEAFF. This chain joins TRBV6-1 and TRBJ1-1; perhaps TRBD1 as D (5 bases). The CDR3 is 14 residues long. Trimming removed 0 bases from V and 1 base from J, with 6 bases in between. Germline lookup yields CDR1 MNHNS and CDR2 SASEGT.

The gene calls are TRBV29-1 and TRBJ2-7; D may be TRBD1 or TRBD2 (5 bases each). Germline lookup yields CDR1 SQVTM and CDR2 ANQGSEA. Trimming pared 0 bases from V and 5 bases from J, leaving 11 bases between. This CDR3 is 13 amino acids long. CDR3 residues: CSVEDRGTHEQYF. Here the CDR3 DNA reads TGCAGCGTTGAAGATCGAGGGACCCACGAGCAGTACTTC.

V usage is TRBV7-2 and J usage is TRBJ1-1; 7 nucleotides align to TRBD1. The length of the CDR3 is 14 residues. The junction had 8 bases not matched to a gene; V was cut back by 5 bases and J by 5 bases. Germline assignment: CDR1 SGHTA and CDR2 FQGNSA. The CDR3 DNA reads as TGTGCCAGCAGCAGACGGACAGGTGGGACTGAAGCTTTCTTT. Its translation is CASSRRTGGTEAFF.

This CDR3 is CASSPGAGINQPQHF. In DNA, the CDR3 is TGTGCCAGCAGCCCAGGGGCAGGGATCAATCAGCCCCAGCATTTT. The chain uses TRBV7-9 and TRBJ1-5, with D possibly TRBD1 on 6 matching bases. V was cut by 5 bases and J by 3 bases, with 14 bases left in between. The CDR3 is made up of 15 amino acids. In germline, CDR1 is SEHNR, CDR2 FQNEAQ (reference sequence).

V and J are TRBV5-6 and TRBJ1-3; D might be TRBD1 (6 bases). V was pared by 5 bases and J by 7 bases, with 13 bases between. Per germline, CDR1 SGHDT and CDR2 YYEEEE. CDR3 length: 13 amino acids. The CDR3 DNA reads as TGTGCCAGCAGGCGGACAGCAGGTAACACCATATATTTT. Amino acids: CASRRTAGNTIYF.

CDR3 sequence: CASSLVTGGSDTQYF. The CDR3 DNA reads TGTGCCAGCAGCTTAGTTACAGGGGGAAGCGATACGCAGTATTTT. This chain uses TRBV11-3 with TRBJ2-3, with 8 bases aligning to TRBD1. The germline CDR1 and CDR2 sequences are SGHNT and YENEEA. Trimming cost V 1 base and J 6 bases; bases outside gene matches: 6. This CDR3 region has 15 residues.

The chain combines TRBV6-5 with TRBJ2-7; no clear D gene. Per germline, CDR1 MNHEY and CDR2 SVGAGI. V lost 7 bases to trimming and J lost 0 bases, with 13 bases between them. This CDR3 has 14 amino acids. CDR3 loop: CASTEGNSSYEQYV. CDR3 in DNA: TGTGCCAGCACCGAAGGGAATAGCTCCTACGAGCAGTACGTC.

This chain joins TRBV19 and TRBJ1-4; D is possibly TRBD1 (6 bases). The CDR3 is made up of 14 amino acids. The V gene lost 7 bases and the J gene lost 8 bases, with 17 bases spanning the gap. Germline V gene lookup returns CDR1 LNHDA and CDR2 SQIVND (reference sequence). CDR3 sequence reads: CASTSTGTREKLFF. CDR3 coding DNA: TGTGCCAGTACCTCGACAGGAACTAGGGAAAAACTGTTTTTT.